This T cell receptor (beta chain) was sequenced for a study of breast tumors, draining lymph nodes, adjacent tissues. Study outcomes and limitations: Most tumor T cells seemingly derive from lymph node, then expand in tumor. Tumor repertoires ranked between lymph nodes and nontumor tissue in diversity, with V and J gene preferences.

TCRdb fed the multiplex PCR reads into MiXCR, producing one record per CDR3 protein. The sample includes about 15,000 distinct CDR3 sequences, under 60% of them seen just once. CDR1 is DFQATT and CDR2 is SNEGSKA in the germline V gene (reference sequence). V lost 3 bases to trimming and J lost 6 bases, with 18 bases between them. This CDR3 has 14 amino acids. This clonotype was seen ten or more times. Its antigen is currently unknown. With a much larger clone just one base away, this may be a read error. The chain joins TRBV20-1 to TRBJ2-7; weak D call: TRBD2 (7 bases). The receptor was derived from a female donor with breast cancer. Some clones in this sample may be carry-over from other donors' samples. Source material: tumor-adjacent breast tissue. CDR3 in DNA: TGCAGTGCTAGGGAGGGGGAGGGCCTGGCCGAGCAGTACTTC. The encoded protein is CSAREGEGLAEQYF.